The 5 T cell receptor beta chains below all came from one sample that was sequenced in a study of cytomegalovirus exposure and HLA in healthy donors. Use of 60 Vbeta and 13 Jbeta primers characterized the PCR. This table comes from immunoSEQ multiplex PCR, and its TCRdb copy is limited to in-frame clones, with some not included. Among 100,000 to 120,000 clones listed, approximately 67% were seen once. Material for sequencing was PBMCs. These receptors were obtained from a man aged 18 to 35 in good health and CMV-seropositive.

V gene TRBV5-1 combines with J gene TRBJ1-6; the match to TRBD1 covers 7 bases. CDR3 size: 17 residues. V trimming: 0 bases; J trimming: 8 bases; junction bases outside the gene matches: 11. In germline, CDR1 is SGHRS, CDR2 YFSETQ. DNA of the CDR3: TGCGCCAGCAGCTTGGCCGGGGGGGGACAGAGACATTCACCCCTCCACTTT. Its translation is CASSLAGGGQRHSPLHF.

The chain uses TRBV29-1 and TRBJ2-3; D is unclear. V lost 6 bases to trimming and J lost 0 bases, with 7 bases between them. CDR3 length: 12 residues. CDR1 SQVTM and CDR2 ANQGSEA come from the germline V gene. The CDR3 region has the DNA TGCAGCGTAGACTCTAGCACAGATACGCAGTATTTT. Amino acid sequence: CSVDSSTDTQYF.

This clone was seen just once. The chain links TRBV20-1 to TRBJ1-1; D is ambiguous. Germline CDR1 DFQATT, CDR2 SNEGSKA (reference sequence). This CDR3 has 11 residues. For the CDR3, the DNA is TGCAGGGCACCCCAGGACACTGAAGCTTTCTTT. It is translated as CRAPQDTEAFF.

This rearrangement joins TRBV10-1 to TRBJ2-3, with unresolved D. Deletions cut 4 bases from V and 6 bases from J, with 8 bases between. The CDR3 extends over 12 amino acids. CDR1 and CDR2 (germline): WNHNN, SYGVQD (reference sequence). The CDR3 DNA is TGCGCCAGCAGTGCAGCCAGGGATACGCAGTATTTT. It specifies CASSAARDTQYF.

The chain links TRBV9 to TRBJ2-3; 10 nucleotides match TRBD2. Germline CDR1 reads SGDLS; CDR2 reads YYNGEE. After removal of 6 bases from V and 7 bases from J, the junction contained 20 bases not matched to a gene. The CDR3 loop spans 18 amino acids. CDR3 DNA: TGTGCCAGCACCCCCTCCTTCCTAGCGGGGGCCGGGAGTAATACGCAGTATTTT. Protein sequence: CASTPSFLAGAGSNTQYF.